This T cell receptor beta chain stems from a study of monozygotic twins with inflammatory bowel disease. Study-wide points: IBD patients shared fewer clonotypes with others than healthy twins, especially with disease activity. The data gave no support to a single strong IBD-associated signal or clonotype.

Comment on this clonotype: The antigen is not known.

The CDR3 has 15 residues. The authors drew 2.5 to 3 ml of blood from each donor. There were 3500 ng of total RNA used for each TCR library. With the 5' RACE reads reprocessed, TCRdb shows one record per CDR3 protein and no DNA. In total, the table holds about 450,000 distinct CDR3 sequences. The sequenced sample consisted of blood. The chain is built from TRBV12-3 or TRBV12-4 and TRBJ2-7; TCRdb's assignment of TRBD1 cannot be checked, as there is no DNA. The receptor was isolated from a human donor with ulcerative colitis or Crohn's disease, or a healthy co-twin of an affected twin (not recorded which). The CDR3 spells CASSLTGPGDYEQYF.